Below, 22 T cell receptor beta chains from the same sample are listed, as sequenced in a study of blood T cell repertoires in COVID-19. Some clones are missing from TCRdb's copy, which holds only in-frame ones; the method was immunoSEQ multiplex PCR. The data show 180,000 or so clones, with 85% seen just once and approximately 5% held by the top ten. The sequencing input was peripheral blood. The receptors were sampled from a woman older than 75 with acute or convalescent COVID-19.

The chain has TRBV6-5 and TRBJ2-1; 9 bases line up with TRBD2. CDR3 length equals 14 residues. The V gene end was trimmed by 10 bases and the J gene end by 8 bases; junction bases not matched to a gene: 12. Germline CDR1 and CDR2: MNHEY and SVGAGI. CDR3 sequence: CATWLAGPSDEQFF. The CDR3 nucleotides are TGTGCCACCTGGCTAGCGGGACCTTCAGATGAGCAGTTCTTC.

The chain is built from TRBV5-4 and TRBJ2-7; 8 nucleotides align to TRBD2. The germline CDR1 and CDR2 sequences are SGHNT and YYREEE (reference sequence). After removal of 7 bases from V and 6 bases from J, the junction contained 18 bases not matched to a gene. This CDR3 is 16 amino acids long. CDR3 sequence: CASGTSGTRSFGEQYF. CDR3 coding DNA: TGTGCCAGCGGGACCTCCGGGACTAGATCTTTTGGCGAGCAGTACTTC.

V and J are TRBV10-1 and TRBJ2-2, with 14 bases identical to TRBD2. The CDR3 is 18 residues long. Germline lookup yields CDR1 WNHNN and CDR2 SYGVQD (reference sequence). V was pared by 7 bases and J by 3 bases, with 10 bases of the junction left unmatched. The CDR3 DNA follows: TGCGCCAGCACCCCGGGACTAGCGGGAGCGGAACACACCGGGGAGCTGTTTTTT. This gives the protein CASTPGLAGAEHTGELFF.

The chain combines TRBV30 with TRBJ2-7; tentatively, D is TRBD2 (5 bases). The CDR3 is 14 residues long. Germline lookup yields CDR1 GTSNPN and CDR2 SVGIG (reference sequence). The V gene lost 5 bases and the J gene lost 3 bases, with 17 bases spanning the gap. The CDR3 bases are TGTGCCTGGCACTCCGGGATAAACTTCTACGAGCAGTACTTC. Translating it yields CAWHSGINFYEQYF.

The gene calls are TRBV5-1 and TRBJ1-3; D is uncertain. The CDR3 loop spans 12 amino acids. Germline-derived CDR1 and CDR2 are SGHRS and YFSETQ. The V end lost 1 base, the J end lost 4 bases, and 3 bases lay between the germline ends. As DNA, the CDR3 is TGCGCCAGCAGCTTGCAAGGAAACACCATATATTTT. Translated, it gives CASSLQGNTIYF.

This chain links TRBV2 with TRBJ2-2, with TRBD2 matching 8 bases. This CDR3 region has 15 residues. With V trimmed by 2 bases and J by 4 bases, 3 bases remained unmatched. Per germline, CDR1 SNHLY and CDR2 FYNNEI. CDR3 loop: CASSEFSGITGELFF. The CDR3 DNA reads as TGTGCCAGCAGTGAATTTAGCGGGATCACCGGGGAGCTGTTTTTT.

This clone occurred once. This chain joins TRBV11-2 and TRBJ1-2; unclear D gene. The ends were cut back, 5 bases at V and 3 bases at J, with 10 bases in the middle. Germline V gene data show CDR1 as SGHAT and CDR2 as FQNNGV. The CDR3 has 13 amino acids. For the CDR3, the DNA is TGTGCCAGCAGCCGAAGCCTGGACTATGGCTACACCTTC. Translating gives CASSRSLDYGYTF.

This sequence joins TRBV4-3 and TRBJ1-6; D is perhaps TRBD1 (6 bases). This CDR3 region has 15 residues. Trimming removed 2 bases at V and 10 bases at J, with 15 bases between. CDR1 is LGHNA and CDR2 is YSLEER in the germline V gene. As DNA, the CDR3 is TGCGCCAGCAGCCAATGGGTCAGGGGAAGGTCACCCCTCCACTTT. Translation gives CASSQWVRGRSPLHF.

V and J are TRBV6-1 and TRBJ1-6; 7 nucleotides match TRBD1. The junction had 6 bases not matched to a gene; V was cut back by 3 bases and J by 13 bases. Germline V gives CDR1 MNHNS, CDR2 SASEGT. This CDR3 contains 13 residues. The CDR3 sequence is CASSEKQGLPLHF. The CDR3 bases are TGTGCCAGCAGTGAGAAACAGGGGTTGCCCCTCCACTTT.

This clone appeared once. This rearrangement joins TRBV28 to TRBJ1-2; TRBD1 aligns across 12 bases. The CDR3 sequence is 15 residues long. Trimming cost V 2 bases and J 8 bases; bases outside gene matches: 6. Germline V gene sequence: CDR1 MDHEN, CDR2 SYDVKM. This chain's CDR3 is CASSLRGQGARGYTF. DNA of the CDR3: TGTGCCAGCAGTTTAAGGGGACAGGGGGCTCGGGGCTACACCTTC.

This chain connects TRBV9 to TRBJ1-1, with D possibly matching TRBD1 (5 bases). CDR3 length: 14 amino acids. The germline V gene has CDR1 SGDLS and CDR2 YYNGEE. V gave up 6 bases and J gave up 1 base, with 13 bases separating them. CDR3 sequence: CASTYSTENTEAFF. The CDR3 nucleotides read TGTGCCAGCACCTACTCGACAGAGAACACTGAAGCTTTCTTT. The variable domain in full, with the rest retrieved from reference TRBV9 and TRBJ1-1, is DSGVTQTPKHLITATGQRVTLRCSPRSGDLSVYWYQQSLDQGLQFLIQYYNGEERAKGNILERFSAQQFPDLHSELNLSSLELGDSALYFCASTYSTENTEAFFGQGTRLTVV.

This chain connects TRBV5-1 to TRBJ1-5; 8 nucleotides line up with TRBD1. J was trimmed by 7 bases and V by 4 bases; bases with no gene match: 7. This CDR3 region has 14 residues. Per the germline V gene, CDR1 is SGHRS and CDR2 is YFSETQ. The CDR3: CASSPSGGRQPQHF. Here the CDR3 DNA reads TGCGCCAGCAGCCCATCAGGGGGCCGGCAGCCCCAGCATTTT.

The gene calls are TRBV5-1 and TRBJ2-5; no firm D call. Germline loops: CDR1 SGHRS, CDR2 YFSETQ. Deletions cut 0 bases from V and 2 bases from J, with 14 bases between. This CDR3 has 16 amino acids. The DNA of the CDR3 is TGCGCCAGCAGCTTGGCCTTAGGAGAGATTCAAGAGACCCAGTACTTC. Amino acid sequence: CASSLALGEIQETQYF.

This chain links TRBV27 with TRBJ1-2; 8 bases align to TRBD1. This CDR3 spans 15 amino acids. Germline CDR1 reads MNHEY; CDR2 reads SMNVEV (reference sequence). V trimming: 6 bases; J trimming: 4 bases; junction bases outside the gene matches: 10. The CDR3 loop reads CASSSYQGAVYGYTF. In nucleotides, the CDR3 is TGTGCCAGCAGCTCTTACCAGGGGGCTGTCTATGGCTACACCTTC.

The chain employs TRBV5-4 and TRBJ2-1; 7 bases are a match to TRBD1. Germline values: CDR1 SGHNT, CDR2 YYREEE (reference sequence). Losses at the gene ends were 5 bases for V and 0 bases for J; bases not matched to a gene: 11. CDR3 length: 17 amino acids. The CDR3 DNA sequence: TGTGCCAGCAGTCCAACCGGGACAGTGAGCTCCTACAATGAGCAGTTCTTC. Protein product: CASSPTGTVSSYNEQFF.

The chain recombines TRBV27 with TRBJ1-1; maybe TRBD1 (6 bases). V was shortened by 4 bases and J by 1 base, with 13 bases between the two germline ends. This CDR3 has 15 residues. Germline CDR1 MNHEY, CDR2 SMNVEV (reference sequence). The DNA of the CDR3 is TGTGCCAGCAGTTGGCAGGGGAGGGGGAACACTGAAGCTTTCTTT. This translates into CASSWQGRGNTEAFF.

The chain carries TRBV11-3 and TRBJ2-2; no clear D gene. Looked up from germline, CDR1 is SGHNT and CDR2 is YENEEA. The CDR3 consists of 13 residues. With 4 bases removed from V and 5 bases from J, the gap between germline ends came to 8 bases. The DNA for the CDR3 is TGTGCCAGCAGCTCGGCGGTTACCGGGGAGCTGTTTTTT. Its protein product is CASSSAVTGELFF.

The CDR3 loop is CASSPTGNGYTF. The CDR3, as DNA: TGTGCCAGCAGCCCAACAGGGAATGGCTACACCTTC. This sequence joins TRBV6-6 and TRBJ1-2; the D gene is possibly TRBD1 (6 bases). Trimming pared 6 bases from V and 6 bases from J, leaving 11 bases between. The CDR3 length is 12 residues. Germline CDR1 is MNHNY and CDR2 is SVGAGI (reference sequence).

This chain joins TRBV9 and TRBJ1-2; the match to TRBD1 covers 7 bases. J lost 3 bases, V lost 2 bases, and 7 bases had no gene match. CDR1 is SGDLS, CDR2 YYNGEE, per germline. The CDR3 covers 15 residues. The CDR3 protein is CASSVGQAIHYGYTF. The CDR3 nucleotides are TGTGCCAGCAGCGTCGGACAGGCGATCCACTATGGCTACACCTTC.

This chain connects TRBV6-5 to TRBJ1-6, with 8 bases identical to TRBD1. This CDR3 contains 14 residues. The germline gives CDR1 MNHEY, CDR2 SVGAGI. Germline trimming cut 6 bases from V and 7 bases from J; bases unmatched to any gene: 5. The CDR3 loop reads CASSRQGMNSPLHF. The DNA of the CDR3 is TGTGCCAGCAGCCGACAGGGGATGAATTCACCCCTCCACTTT.

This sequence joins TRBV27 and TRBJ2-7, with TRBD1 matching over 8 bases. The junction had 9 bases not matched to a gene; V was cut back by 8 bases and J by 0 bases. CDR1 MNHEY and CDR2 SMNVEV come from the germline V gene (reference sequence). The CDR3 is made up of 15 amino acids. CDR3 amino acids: CASRWTGRSSYEQYF. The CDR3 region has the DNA TGTGCCAGCCGGTGGACAGGGCGAAGCTCCTACGAGCAGTACTTC.

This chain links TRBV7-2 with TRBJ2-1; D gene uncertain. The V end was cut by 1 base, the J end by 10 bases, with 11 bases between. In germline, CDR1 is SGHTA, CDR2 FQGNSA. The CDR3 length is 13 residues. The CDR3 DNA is TGTGCCAGCAGCTTAGTTGTTGGAGTAGAGCAGTTCTTC. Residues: CASSLVVGVEQFF.